This TCR beta chain was sequenced for a study of spatial heterogeneity in lung cancer. Study information: The donors were 65 to 85 patients with non-small cell lung cancer that was early-stage and untreated. Each distinct TCR and UMI combination averaged more than ten appearances in raw reads.

Germline V gene lookup returns CDR1 MGHRA and CDR2 YSYEKL. The CDR3 sequence is 14 residues long. Trimming pared 2 bases from V and 3 bases from J, leaving 8 bases between. From the 5' RACE reads, TCRdb called clonotypes with MiXCR, one entry per CDR3 protein. The sample shows approximately 93,000 distinct CDR3 sequences, approximately 19% of them seen only once. Time point indicated: blood at routine non-recurrence follow-up after resection. This clonotype was seen a few times. This chain connects TRBV4-1 to TRBJ1-3; perhaps TRBD1 as D (5 bases). This TCR was recovered from a male donor with early-stage non-small cell lung cancer. Source: PBMCs, taken at follow-up. CDR3 DNA sequence: TGCGCCAGCAGCCAATGGGGGTTTGGAAACACCATATATTTT. Translating gives CASSQWGFGNTIYF.